This T cell receptor (beta chain) was identified in a study of blood T cell repertoires in COVID-19. Authors' processing steps: The authors estimated nucleated cell counts from reference gene primer amplification. Profiling relied on immunoSEQ multiplex PCR, and the TCRdb table lists in-frame clones only, not all of them. Clone size and V and J calls were adopted from that table, with D and trimming inferred from the DNA. The sample holds some 130,000 clones, around four fifths seen once. The CDR3 has 17 amino acids. From germline, CDR1 is LGHNA and CDR2 YNFKEQ. J lost 4 bases, V lost 0 bases, and 7 bases had no gene match.

This receptor was taken from a man in his sixties who had recovered from COVID-19. Material for sequencing was peripheral blood. The V call is TRBV4-2, the J call TRBJ2-1; 9 bases line up with TRBD2. The DNA of the CDR3 is TGTGCCAGCAGCCAAGATCAGGCGCTAGCGGGGTACAATGAGCAGTTCTTC. Translated: CASSQDQALAGYNEQFF.